Following are 25 T cell receptor beta chains from one sample sequenced in a study of blood T cell repertoires in COVID-19. The method was immunoSEQ multiplex PCR; TCRdb's version includes in-frame clones alone and lacks a portion of them. This sample has around 300,000 clones, with roughly 85% found just once. The sequenced material came from peripheral blood. The origin of the receptors is a woman in her 70s with acute or convalescent COVID-19.

This chain connects TRBV6-5 to TRBJ1-4, with D possibly matching TRBD1 (5 bases). With 7 bases removed from V and 12 bases from J, the gap between germline ends came to 15 bases. The CDR3 length is 12 residues. The germline CDR1 and CDR2 sequences are MNHEY and SVGAGI. The CDR3: CASKRWGEELFF. The CDR3 DNA sequence: TGTGCCAGCAAAAGGTGGGGCGAGGAACTGTTTTTT.

The chain is built from TRBV9 and TRBJ1-1; D ambiguous. Trimming removed 6 bases from V and 0 bases from J, with 15 bases in between. The CDR3 runs to 15 residues. Germline-derived CDR1 and CDR2 are SGDLS and YYNGEE. In DNA form, the CDR3 reads TGTGCCAGCAAAGGGAGCGAGTTTATGAACACTGAAGCTTTCTTT. Translated: CASKGSEFMNTEAFF.

CDR3 loop: CASSLWMDRGRDEQFF. CDR3 nucleotide sequence: TGTGCCAGCAGCTTGTGGATGGACAGGGGGAGGGATGAGCAGTTCTTC. This chain joins TRBV5-5 and TRBJ2-1; 10 nucleotides agree with TRBD1. V lost 1 base, J lost 8 bases, and 9 bases stayed unmatched. In germline, CDR1 is SGHKS, CDR2 YYEKEE (reference sequence). The CDR3 is 16 residues long. The full variable domain, its missing parts supplied by reference TRBV5-5 and TRBJ2-1, is DAGVTQSPTHLIKTRGQQVTLRCSPISGHKSVSWYQQVLGQGPQFIFQYYEKEERGRGNFPDRFSARQFPNYSSELNVNALLLGDSALYLCASSLWMDRGRDEQFFGPGTRLTVL.

This chain joins TRBV9 and TRBJ2-7, with 8 bases aligning to TRBD1. The ends lost 4 bases at V and 4 bases at J; junction bases unmatched: 7. Germline V gene sequence: CDR1 SGDLS, CDR2 YYNGEE. This CDR3 comprises 14 residues. Here the CDR3 DNA reads TGTGCCAGCAGCAGCGCCGGACAGGGTTACGAGCAGTACTTC. Protein sequence: CASSSAGQGYEQYF.

V gene TRBV2 combines with J gene TRBJ1-5; 7 nucleotides agree with TRBD1. The germline V gene encodes CDR1 SNHLY and CDR2 FYNNEI. This CDR3 spans 13 amino acids. V was pared by 8 bases and J by 4 bases, with 5 bases of the junction left unmatched. CDR3 in amino acids: CASGTGENQPQHF. The CDR3 DNA sequence: TGTGCCAGCGGTACAGGGGAAAATCAGCCCCAGCATTTT.

The rearrangement links TRBV5-1 to TRBJ1-5, with D tentatively TRBD1 (5 bases). CDR3 length equals 16 residues. V dropped 0 bases and J dropped 0 bases, with 10 bases sitting between them. The germline V gene has CDR1 SGHRS and CDR2 YFSETQ. The CDR3 DNA is TGCGCCAGCAGCTTGGAGGGGCTTAATAGCAATCAGCCCCAGCATTTT. Translation gives CASSLEGLNSNQPQHF.

This chain connects TRBV6-1 to TRBJ2-1; 9 bases agree with TRBD1. CDR1 and CDR2 (germline): MNHNS, SASEGT. The CDR3 has 14 residues. The trim removed 10 bases at V and 3 bases at J, leaving 7 bases unmatched. CDR3 in amino acids: CATRTGASYNEQFF. The DNA for the CDR3 is TGTGCCACCCGGACAGGGGCTAGCTACAATGAGCAGTTCTTC.

V and J are TRBV5-1 and TRBJ2-5, with D maybe TRBD1 (6 bases). Trimming removed 1 base at V and 5 bases at J, with 12 bases between. Germline-derived CDR1 and CDR2 are SGHRS and YFSETQ. CDR3 length equals 14 residues. CDR3 loop: CASSLSGVGETQYF. Here the CDR3 DNA reads TGCGCCAGCAGCTTGTCAGGGGTGGGGGAGACCCAGTACTTC.

This chain uses TRBV2 with TRBJ1-1, with D possibly TRBD1 on 6 matching bases. Germline values: CDR1 SNHLY, CDR2 FYNNEI. Trimming shortened V by 8 bases and J by 1 base, and 8 bases separated the two germline ends. The CDR3 contains 12 residues. This CDR3 reads CASGQPNTEAFF. CDR3 coding DNA: TGTGCCAGCGGACAGCCGAACACTGAAGCTTTCTTT.

This chain links TRBV10-2 with TRBJ2-7, with TRBD2 matching over 7 bases. Per the germline V gene, CDR1 is WSHSY and CDR2 is SAAADI. The CDR3 sequence is 13 residues long. The V and J ends lost 6 bases and 3 bases, in that order; junction bases with no gene match: 5. The chain's CDR3 is CASRPGGDYEQYF. CDR3 bases: TGCGCCAGCAGGCCGGGGGGTGACTACGAGCAGTACTTC.

The chain employs TRBV11-2 and TRBJ2-3; D possibly corresponds to TRBD1 (5 bases). Trimming took 4 bases from V and 7 from J, leaving 9 bases between them. Germline CDR1 and CDR2: SGHAT and FQNNGV. This CDR3 has 12 amino acids. The CDR3 DNA reads as TGTGCCAGCAGCTCGACAGATCATACGCAGTATTTT. This codes for CASSSTDHTQYF.

The chain couples TRBV2 to TRBJ2-3, with TRBD2 matching over 7 bases. The germline V gene has CDR1 SNHLY and CDR2 FYNNEI. CDR3 length: 14 amino acids. V lost 7 bases and J lost 0; bases outside the gene matches: 4. Here the CDR3 reads CASNRAGSTDTQYF. The CDR3 nucleotides read TGTGCCAGCAATCGAGCGGGGAGCACAGATACGCAGTATTTT.

J is TRBJ2-2 and V is TRBV11-2; 7 bases are shared with TRBD2. The germline V gene has CDR1 SGHAT and CDR2 FQNNGV. J gave up 1 base and V 0 bases, and 2 bases lay outside the gene matches. The CDR3 covers 16 residues. The DNA of the CDR3 is TGTGCCAGCAGCTTAGAGGGAGGGGTGAACACCGGGGAGCTGTTTTTT. It encodes CASSLEGGVNTGELFF.

V and J are TRBV7-9 and TRBJ2-2, with D maybe TRBD1 (5 bases). Per the germline V gene, CDR1 is SEHNR and CDR2 is FQNEAQ (reference sequence). The CDR3 totals 14 residues. V lost 2 bases and J 1 base, leaving 5 bases between the germline ends. CDR3 bases: TGTGCCAGCAGCTTAACAGGGAACACCGGGGAGCTGTTTTTT. Translating it yields CASSLTGNTGELFF.

The chain employs TRBV24-1 and TRBJ1-2, with D tentatively TRBD1 (6 bases). V was clipped by 1 base and J by 4 bases, with 24 bases between them. The CDR3 contains 19 residues. CDR1 and CDR2 from the germline V gene are KGHDR and SFDVKD. The CDR3 region has the DNA TGTGCCACCAGTGATTTAACATCCCACGAACGGACAGACTCCTATGGCTACACCTTC. This encodes CATSDLTSHERTDSYGYTF.

The chain links TRBV6-5 to TRBJ2-5, with 12 positions matching TRBD2. The CDR3 has 15 amino acids. Germline V lookup: CDR1 MNHEY, CDR2 SVGAGI. The junction had 5 bases not matched to a gene; V was cut back by 7 bases and J by 2 bases. Here the CDR3 DNA reads TGTGCCAGCATTTCCGGACTAGCGGGGCAAGAGACCCAGTACTTC. Translating gives CASISGLAGQETQYF.

The chain combines TRBV4-1 with TRBJ1-2, with D maybe TRBD1 (6 bases). This CDR3 has 15 amino acids. Trimming removed 4 bases at V and 1 base at J, with 13 bases between. Germline-derived CDR1 and CDR2 are MGHRA and YSYEKL. CDR3 residues: CASSPPDRINYGYTF. For the CDR3, the DNA is TGCGCCAGCAGCCCCCCGGACAGAATTAACTATGGCTACACCTTC.

The rearrangement joins TRBV9 to TRBJ1-4; D remains unclear. This CDR3 is 14 amino acids long. V was cut by 0 bases and J by 5 bases, with 8 bases left in between. The germline CDR1 and CDR2 sequences are SGDLS and YYNGEE. The CDR3 DNA follows: TGTGCCAGCAGCGTAGCACAGAAGAATGAAAAACTGTTTTTT. This translates into CASSVAQKNEKLFF.

V and J are TRBV20-1 and TRBJ1-5, with D possibly TRBD1 on 5 matching bases. The germline V gene encodes CDR1 DFQATT and CDR2 SNEGSKA (reference sequence). Trimming shortened V by 3 bases and J by 1 base, and 19 bases separated the two germline ends. CDR3 length equals 17 residues. CDR3 DNA: TGCAGTGCTAGTGCACTTCAGGGTGTGGGGAGCAATCAGCCCCAGCATTTT. Encoded protein: CSASALQGVGSNQPQHF.

This clone was recorded only once. The chain is built from TRBV28 and TRBJ1-6; no definite D call. V was shortened by 7 bases and J by 1 base, with 11 bases between the two germline ends. Germline-derived CDR1 and CDR2 are MDHEN and SYDVKM. The CDR3 runs to 15 residues. The CDR3 DNA reads TGTGCCAGCATCGAGGGCCGGTCCTATAATTCACCCCTCCACTTT. Residues: CASIEGRSYNSPLHF.

The CDR3 loop is CASSQVRGNNSPLHF. DNA of the CDR3: TGCGCCAGCAGCCAAGTTAGAGGGAACAATTCACCCCTCCACTTT. The rearrangement uses TRBV4-1 and TRBJ1-6; no clear D. This CDR3 has 15 amino acids. CDR1 is MGHRA, CDR2 YSYEKL, per germline. V shed 1 base and J shed 7 bases, with 11 bases lying between them.

The chain combines TRBV12-3 or TRBV12-4 with TRBJ1-1, with 9 bases matching TRBD1. The CDR3 spans 12 residues. Unmatched junction bases numbered 2, after V lost 5 bases and J lost 7 bases. As DNA, the CDR3 is TGTGCCAGCAGTCCGGACAGGGGTGAAGCTTTCTTT. It translates to CASSPDRGEAFF.

This clone turned up a few times. The chain links TRBV30 to TRBJ1-1; possibly TRBD1 for D (5 bases). The germline CDR1 and CDR2 sequences are GTSNPN and SVGIG (reference sequence). The CDR3 totals 14 residues. The V end was cut by 1 base, the J end by 2 bases, with 11 bases between. The CDR3 loop reads CAWSASTVNTEAFF. In nucleotides, the CDR3 is TGTGCCTGGAGTGCCTCGACAGTAAACACTGAAGCTTTCTTT.

This clone was detected a few times. V usage is TRBV3-1 (or the pseudogene TRBV3-2) and J usage is TRBJ2-1; the match to TRBD2 covers 7 bases. CDR3 size: 15 residues. V dropped 1 base and J dropped 1; count of bases not matched to a gene: 1. CDR1 and CDR2 (germline): LGHDT, YNNKEL (reference sequence). The CDR3 loop reads CASSQGGGSYNEQFF. The CDR3 region has the DNA TGTGCCAGCAGCCAAGGGGGGGGGTCCTACAATGAGCAGTTCTTC.

The CDR3 region has the DNA TGTGCCAGCTCACCACCATCTAGCACAGATACGCAGTATTTT. Its translation: CASSPPSSTDTQYF. The V call is TRBV18, the J call TRBJ2-3, with D uncertain. The V and J ends lost 0 bases and 0 bases respectively, with 4 bases between them. There are 14 residues in the CDR3. Germline V CDR1 and CDR2: KGHSH, LQKENI.